The clone carrying this T cell receptor beta chain appeared many times. The antigen remains unidentified. Inclusion characteristics of ophthalmopathy patients comprised a Clinical Activity Score of at least 3, a NOSPECS grade of at least 4, and duration under 3 months. PBMCs were obtained from 9.5 to 10 ml fresh peripheral blood. The sample belongs to a study of T cells in Graves' hyperthyroidism and ophthalmopathy. Study-wide points: Ophthalmopathy cases were set apart from stable hyperthyroidism by a 13 V-J model.

The V gene lost 5 bases and the J gene lost 8 bases, with 12 bases spanning the gap. The CDR3 contains 12 residues. RNA transcripts yielded amplified TCR beta CDR3 regions. The HTBI primer set was used in a first-round RT-PCR of the TCR CDR3. TCRdb redid the calling of the multiplex PCR reads with MiXCR, one entry per CDR3 protein. Altogether about 330,000 distinct CDR3 sequences are present, roughly 13% being singletons, with the ten largest covering roughly 33%. The specimen sequenced was blood. The chain links TRBV12-3 or TRBV12-4 to TRBJ1-1; perhaps TRBD1 as D (6 bases). The TCR originated in a woman between 40 and 50 years old with Graves' ophthalmopathy. CDR3 DNA sequence: TGTGCCAGCAGTCTTACAGGGACCGAAGCTTTCTTT. Its protein product is CASSLTGTEAFF.